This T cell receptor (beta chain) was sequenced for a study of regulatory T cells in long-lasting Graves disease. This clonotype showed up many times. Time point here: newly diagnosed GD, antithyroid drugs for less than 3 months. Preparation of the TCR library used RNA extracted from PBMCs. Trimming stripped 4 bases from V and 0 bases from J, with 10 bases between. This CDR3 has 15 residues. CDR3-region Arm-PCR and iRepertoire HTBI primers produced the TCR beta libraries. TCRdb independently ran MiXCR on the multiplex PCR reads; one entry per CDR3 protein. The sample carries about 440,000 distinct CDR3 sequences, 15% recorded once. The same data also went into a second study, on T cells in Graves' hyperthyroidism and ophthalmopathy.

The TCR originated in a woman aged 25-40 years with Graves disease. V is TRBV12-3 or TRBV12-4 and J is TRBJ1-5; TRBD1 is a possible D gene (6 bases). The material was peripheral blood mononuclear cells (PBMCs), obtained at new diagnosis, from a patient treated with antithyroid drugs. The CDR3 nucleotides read TGTGCCAGCAGTTCCCAGGGGATTAGCAATCAGCCCCAGCATTTT. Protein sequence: CASSSQGISNQPQHF.